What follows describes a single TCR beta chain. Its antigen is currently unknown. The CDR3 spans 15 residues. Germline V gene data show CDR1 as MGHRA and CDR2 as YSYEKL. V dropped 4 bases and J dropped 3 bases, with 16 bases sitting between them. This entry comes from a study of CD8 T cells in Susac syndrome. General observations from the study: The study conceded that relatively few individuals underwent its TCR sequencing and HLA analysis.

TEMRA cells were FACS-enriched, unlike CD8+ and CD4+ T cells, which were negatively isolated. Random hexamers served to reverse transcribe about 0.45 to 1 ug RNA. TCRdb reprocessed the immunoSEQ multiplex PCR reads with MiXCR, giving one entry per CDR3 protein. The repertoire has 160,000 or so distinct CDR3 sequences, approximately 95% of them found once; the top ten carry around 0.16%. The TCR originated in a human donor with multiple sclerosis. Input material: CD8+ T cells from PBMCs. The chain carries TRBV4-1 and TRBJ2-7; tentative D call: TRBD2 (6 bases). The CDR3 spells CASSPVGGVSYEQYF. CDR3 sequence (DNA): TGCGCCAGCAGCCCCGTCGGGGGAGTTAGCTACGAGCAGTACTTC.